Listed here are 30 T cell receptor beta chains from one sample, sequenced in a study of radiation and T cells in renal cell carcinoma (dated by TCRdb to 2020 to 2022). What the time point label conveys for this sample: baseline pretreatment blood. Sample treatment or condition, as interpreted from the label and publication: 15 Gy SBRT to primary tumor, nephrectomy 4 weeks later. The method was the immunoSEQ multiplex PCR assay. TCRdb retrieved this table from immuneACCESS and kept in-frame rearrangements only. Not all clones are present; in checked studies, unresolved V genes account for under half, and no reason is known for the remainder. This sample has some 95,000 clones in its table, and 75% to 90% of those were observed once. Under 9.5% of the sample is in the top ten clones. Sequenced material: blood, taken from a patient whose treatment included radiotherapy and nephrectomy. Source of these receptors: a man aged 50 or older with renal cell carcinoma.

CDR3 in DNA: TGTGCCAGCAGCGGGGCCTACGAGCAGTACTTC. Translation gives CASSGAYEQYF. The chain uses TRBV5-6 and TRBJ2-7; D not resolved. This CDR3 is 11 amino acids long. Germline CDR1 is SGHDT and CDR2 is YYEEEE. Between the trimmed V and J ends, which lost 4 bases and 2 bases, there was a span of 4 bases.

The chain has TRBV27 and TRBJ1-2, with D hard to call. Germline CDR1 MNHEY, CDR2 SMNVEV (reference sequence). This CDR3 region has 13 residues. Trimming removed 3 bases at V and 0 bases at J, with 5 bases between. This CDR3 is CASSFGANYGYTF. The CDR3 coding sequence is TGTGCCAGCAGTTTTGGGGCTAACTATGGCTACACCTTC.

This chain links TRBV27 with TRBJ2-2; a weak D match, TRBD2 (6 bases). V was cut by 6 bases and J by 3 bases, with 17 bases left in between. This CDR3 has 16 residues. Germline CDR1 reads MNHEY; CDR2 reads SMNVEV (reference sequence). The CDR3: CASREGTWYDTGELFF. The CDR3 DNA reads as TGTGCCAGCAGAGAGGGGACTTGGTACGACACCGGGGAGCTGTTTTTT.

The gene calls are TRBV5-1 and TRBJ1-3; TRBD1 aligns across 9 bases. The CDR3 has 13 amino acids. The J segment lost 10 bases and the V segment lost 4 bases, leaving 6 bases of the junction unmatched. Per the germline V gene, CDR1 is SGHRS and CDR2 is YFSETQ. The CDR3 DNA is TGCGCCAGCAGCGTGGGACAGGGAGAAACCATATATTTT. Amino acids: CASSVGQGETIYF.

J is TRBJ1-6 and V is TRBV7-9; 7 bases agree with TRBD1. CDR3 length: 14 amino acids. V lost 5 bases to trimming and J lost 7 bases; unmatched junction nucleotides: 5. Germline CDR1 reads SEHNR; CDR2 reads FQNEAQ (reference sequence). This chain's CDR3 is CASSKGTENSPLHF. CDR3 nucleotides: TGTGCCAGCAGCAAGGGGACAGAAAATTCACCCCTCCACTTT.

J is TRBJ1-3 and V is TRBV30; TRBD1 matches at 12 bases. V was clipped by 5 bases and J by 0 bases; unmatched bases: 23. The CDR3 loop spans 22 amino acids. The V gene's germline CDR1 is GTSNPN and CDR2 SVGIG (reference sequence). CDR3 bases: TGTGCCTGGGAGCCAAAAACAGGGACAGGGGGCCCCCGAACTCCCTCTGGAAACACCATATATTTT. Translation gives CAWEPKTGTGGPRTPSGNTIYF.

As concerns this clone: A junction boundary mismatches the germline segment, possibly from a read error. This CDR3 is also generated by other DNA sequences in the sample. The chain uses TRBV27 and TRBJ2-3; D call uncertain. This CDR3 is built from 12 residues. Germline V gene sequence: CDR1 MNHEY, CDR2 SMNVEV (reference sequence). The CDR3 nucleotides are TGTGCCAGCAGCTTATCGTGGGATACGCAGTATTTT. This translates into CASSLSWDTQYF.

This clone was counted a single time. The genes are TRBV5-1 and TRBJ1-1, with D perhaps TRBD1 (5 bases). The CDR3 runs 13 residues. Germline CDR1 and CDR2: SGHRS and YFSETQ. V was cut by 3 bases and J by 5 bases, with 11 bases left in between. The CDR3 coding sequence is TGCGCCAGCAGCTCCGCAGGGCGTACTGAAGCTTTCTTT. Its translation is CASSSAGRTEAFF.

In this sample, this clone turned up once. V and J are TRBV9 and TRBJ1-4; 7 positions match TRBD1. V shed 0 bases and J 0 bases; nucleotides not matched to a gene: 5. The CDR3 is 17 amino acids. The germline gives CDR1 SGDLS, CDR2 YYNGEE. The CDR3 spells CASSVAWDSATNEKLFF. The CDR3, as DNA: TGTGCCAGCAGCGTAGCATGGGACAGTGCAACTAATGAAAAACTGTTTTTT.

The chain uses TRBV7-2 and TRBJ1-5; D is perhaps TRBD1 (5 bases). Germline V gene lookup returns CDR1 SGHTA and CDR2 FQGNSA. The CDR3 runs 15 residues. V lost 3 bases to trimming and J lost 6 bases, with 15 bases between them. CDR3 loop: CASSLMGPVGQPQHF. The CDR3 region has the DNA TGTGCCAGCAGCTTGATGGGGCCGGTGGGTCAGCCCCAGCATTTT.

V and J are TRBV19 and TRBJ2-5; 8 nucleotides agree with TRBD1. Losses at the gene ends were 5 bases for V and 7 bases for J; bases not matched to a gene: 12. Germline V lookup: CDR1 LNHDA, CDR2 SQIVND (reference sequence). The CDR3 contains 15 residues. CDR3 residues: CASSANQGAAGTQYF. DNA of the CDR3: TGTGCCAGTAGTGCTAACCAGGGGGCCGCGGGGACCCAGTACTTC. The entire variable domain, with the rest obtained from reference TRBV19 and TRBJ2-5, is as follows: DGGITQSPKYLFRKEGQNVTLSCEQNLNHDAMYWYRQDPGQGLRLIYYSQIVNDFQKGDIAEGYSVSREKKESFPLTVTSAQKNPTAFYLCASSANQGAAGTQYFGPGTRLLVL.

A single count supports this clone. The genes are TRBV27 and TRBJ2-5; tentatively, D is TRBD1 (6 bases). CDR3 length: 15 amino acids. Trimming took 6 bases from V and 4 from J, leaving 18 bases between them. Looked up from germline, CDR1 is MNHEY and CDR2 is SMNVEV (reference sequence). CDR3 in DNA: TGTGCCAGCAGCCGGGATACAGGGAACCGAGAGACCCAGTACTTC. This sequence encodes CASSRDTGNRETQYF.

The chain recombines TRBV5-1 with TRBJ2-7, with 12 bases identical to TRBD1. The V and J ends lost 1 base and 7 bases, in that order; junction bases with no gene match: 6. The CDR3 extends over 15 amino acids. Germline V gives CDR1 SGHRS, CDR2 YFSETQ. CDR3: CASSLMGQGASEQYF. The CDR3 nucleotides are TGCGCCAGCAGCTTGATGGGACAGGGGGCGAGTGAGCAGTACTTC.

In its sample, this clone was seen once. The chain recombines TRBV19 with TRBJ2-3; 9 bases map to TRBD1. With V trimmed by 7 bases and J by 6 bases, 8 bases remained unmatched. The CDR3 has 14 amino acids. Germline CDR1 is LNHDA and CDR2 is SQIVND (reference sequence). In DNA, the CDR3 is TGTGCCAGTACGAAGGGACAGGGCCCCGATACGCAGTATTTT. As protein: CASTKGQGPDTQYF.

CDR3 region: CASRYYSLTDHNEQFF. CDR3 in DNA: TGTGCAAGTCGCTATTACAGTCTTACCGACCACAATGAGCAGTTCTTC. The gene calls are TRBV12-2 and TRBJ2-1; the D call in the table, TRBD1, was not verified against the DNA. TRBV12-2 is given as a pseudogene. The CDR3 loop spans 16 amino acids.

The genes are TRBV5-1 and TRBJ1-1; 11 bases fit TRBD1. The CDR3 is 14 amino acids. V lost 2 bases to trimming and J lost 6 bases; unmatched junction nucleotides: 3. Germline V gene lookup returns CDR1 SGHRS and CDR2 YFSETQ. The CDR3 loop is CASSFGTGGSEAFF. In nucleotides, the CDR3 is TGCGCCAGCAGCTTCGGGACAGGGGGATCTGAAGCTTTCTTT.

This clone was seen a single time. V and J are TRBV4-3 and TRBJ1-4; the D is unclear. This CDR3 is 15 amino acids long. The germline V gene has CDR1 LGHNA and CDR2 YSLEER. V lost 0 bases and J 8 bases, leaving 13 bases between the germline ends. CDR3 in amino acids: CASSQDRYPGEKLFF. CDR3 nucleotide sequence: TGCGCCAGCAGCCAAGATCGCTACCCTGGGGAAAAACTGTTTTTT.

This clone was seen more than once but under ten times. J is TRBJ1-4 and V is TRBV2, with D maybe TRBD1 (6 bases). The germline gives CDR1 SNHLY, CDR2 FYNNEI. The CDR3 length is 11 residues. V lost 6 bases to trimming and J lost 14 bases, with 13 bases between them. The CDR3 protein is CASSYTGSLFF. As DNA, the CDR3 is TGTGCCAGCAGCTACACAGGGTCCCTGTTTTTT.

The gene calls are TRBV6-6 and TRBJ2-7; either TRBD1 or TRBD2 may fit D (5 bases each). The germline V gene has CDR1 MNHNY and CDR2 SVGAGI (reference sequence). The CDR3 spans 15 residues. Trimming removed 0 bases from V and 1 base from J, with 10 bases in between. CDR3 sequence: CASSYSGVASYEQYF. The CDR3 DNA is TGTGCCAGCAGTTACTCGGGGGTAGCATCCTACGAGCAGTACTTC.

CDR3 sequence reads: CAGMGEYYGYTF. In nucleotides, the CDR3 is TGTGCAGGCATGGGGGAGTACTATGGCTACACCTTC. The chain uses TRBV28 and TRBJ1-2; maybe TRBD1 (5 bases). The CDR3 is made up of 12 amino acids. CDR1 is MDHEN and CDR2 is SYDVKM in the germline V gene.

V gene TRBV5-1 combines with J gene TRBJ2-3; D might be TRBD2 (6 bases). The CDR3 has 16 residues. V shed 0 bases and J shed 6 bases, with 17 bases lying between them. Germline CDR1 is SGHRS and CDR2 is YFSETQ. CDR3 DNA sequence: TGCGCCAGCAGCTTGGATGTGGGAGGTCTCCCTGATACGCAGTATTTT. It specifies CASSLDVGGLPDTQYF.

V is TRBV7-6 and J is TRBJ1-2; D is unclear. V dropped 7 bases and J dropped 4 bases, with 4 bases sitting between them. The CDR3 extends over 10 amino acids. CDR1 and CDR2 from the germline V gene are SGHVS and FNYEAQ. The CDR3 DNA reads as TGTGCCAGCAAGACCTATGGCTACACCTTC. Residues: CASKTYGYTF.

This chain uses TRBV10-1 with TRBJ2-7, with 14 bases aligning to TRBD2. This CDR3 has 17 residues. The V gene's germline CDR1 is WNHNN and CDR2 SYGVQD (reference sequence). Trimming cost V 5 bases and J 7 bases; bases outside gene matches: 13. The CDR3: CASSQIPGLAGEREQYF. DNA of the CDR3: TGCGCCAGCAGTCAGATTCCGGGACTAGCGGGAGAAAGGGAGCAGTACTTC.

This clone has only one observation. This chain joins TRBV2 and TRBJ1-6; D is uncertain. V was pared by 6 bases and J by 10 bases, with 19 bases between. The length of the CDR3 is 15 residues. Germline CDR1 and CDR2: SNHLY and FYNNEI. CDR3 nucleotides: TGTGCCAGCAGCTTAAGGAGGGATTTAAACTCACCCCTCCACTTT. This encodes CASSLRRDLNSPLHF. The variable domain in full, completed from reference TRBV2 and TRBJ1-6, reads EPEVTQTPSHQVTQMGQEVILRCVPISNHLYFYWYRQILGQKVEFLVSFYNNEISEKSEIFDDQFSVERPDGSNFTLKIRSTKLEDSAMYFCASSLRRDLNSPLHFGNGTRLTVT.

The gene calls are TRBV15 and TRBJ2-3; D gene unclear. The CDR3 is 12 amino acids. The V end was cut by 7 bases, the J end by 4 bases, with 9 bases between. CDR1 is LNHNV and CDR2 is YYDKDF in the germline V gene (reference sequence). The CDR3, as DNA: TGTGCCACCACGACGGGCGCAGATACGCAGTATTTT. It is translated as CATTTGADTQYF.

This chain connects TRBV5-4 to TRBJ2-1, with D perhaps TRBD2 (5 bases). There are 16 residues in the CDR3. Per germline, CDR1 SGHNT and CDR2 YYREEE (reference sequence). Trimming cost V 4 bases and J 10 bases, with 24 bases left between them. The CDR3 is CASSSSQKRTYLEQFF. The DNA for the CDR3 is TGTGCCAGCAGCAGCTCGCAAAAGCGGACTTACTTGGAGCAGTTCTTC.

The chain recombines TRBV11-1 with TRBJ2-6; D is possibly TRBD1 (5 bases). The CDR3 sequence is 19 residues long. The germline CDR1 and CDR2 sequences are SGHAT and FQDESV (reference sequence). V was shortened by 5 bases and J by 1 base, with 21 bases between the two germline ends. CDR3 coding DNA: TGTGCCAGCAGCCATGGGGTCCAGGGCGGTCGATCTGGGGCCAACGTCCTGACTTTC. Its translation is CASSHGVQGGRSGANVLTF.

This chain connects TRBV6-6 to TRBJ2-7; no definite D call. Germline values: CDR1 MNHNY, CDR2 SVGAGI (reference sequence). V was trimmed by 2 bases and J by 3 bases, leaving 5 bases between them. The CDR3 runs 12 residues. The CDR3 sequence: CASSYDLYEQYF. For the CDR3, the DNA is TGTGCCAGCAGTTACGATCTCTACGAGCAGTACTTC.

CDR3 nucleotide sequence: TGTGCCAGCAGTTTCAGGGACCCGTCGCGTGAGCAGTTCTTC. It is translated as CASSFRDPSREQFF. The chain joins TRBV27 to TRBJ2-1; D may correspond to TRBD1 or TRBD2 (5 bases each). Germline V gene sequence: CDR1 MNHEY, CDR2 SMNVEV (reference sequence). This CDR3 region has 14 residues. The germline V and J ends were trimmed by 3 bases and 9 bases, with 15 bases remaining between them.

J is TRBJ1-2 and V is TRBV5-4, with TRBD1 matching over 9 bases. Germline V gives CDR1 SGHNT, CDR2 YYREEE (reference sequence). The V and J ends lost 3 bases and 8 bases, in that order; junction bases with no gene match: 8. The CDR3 consists of 14 residues. For the CDR3, the DNA is TGTGCCAGCAGCTCCACAGGGGGCGGGAGGGGCTACACCTTC. Residues: CASSSTGGGRGYTF.